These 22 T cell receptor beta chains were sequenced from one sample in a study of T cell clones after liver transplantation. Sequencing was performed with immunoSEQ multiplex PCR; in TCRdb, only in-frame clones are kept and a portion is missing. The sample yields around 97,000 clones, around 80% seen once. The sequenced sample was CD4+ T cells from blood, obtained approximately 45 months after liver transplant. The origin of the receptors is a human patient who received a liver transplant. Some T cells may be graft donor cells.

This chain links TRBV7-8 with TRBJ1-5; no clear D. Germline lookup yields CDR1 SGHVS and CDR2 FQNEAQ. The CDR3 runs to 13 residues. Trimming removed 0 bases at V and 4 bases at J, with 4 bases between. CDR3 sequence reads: CASSLAPNQPQHF. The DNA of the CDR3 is TGTGCCAGCAGCTTAGCTCCGAATCAGCCCCAGCATTTT.

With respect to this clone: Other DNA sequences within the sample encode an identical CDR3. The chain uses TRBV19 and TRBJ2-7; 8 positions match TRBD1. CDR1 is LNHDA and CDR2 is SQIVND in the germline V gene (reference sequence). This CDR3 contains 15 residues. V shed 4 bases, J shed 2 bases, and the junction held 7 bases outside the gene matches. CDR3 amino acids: CASSSPGTGAYEQYF. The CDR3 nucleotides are TGTGCCAGTAGTAGCCCCGGGACAGGAGCCTACGAGCAGTACTTC.

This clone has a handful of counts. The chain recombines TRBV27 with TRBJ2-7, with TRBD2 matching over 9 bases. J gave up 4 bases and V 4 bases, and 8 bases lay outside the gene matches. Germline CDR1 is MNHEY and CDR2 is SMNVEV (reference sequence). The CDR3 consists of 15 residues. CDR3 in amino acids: CASSSLAGGTYEQYF. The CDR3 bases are TGTGCCAGCAGTTCTCTTGCGGGAGGGACGTACGAGCAGTACTTC.

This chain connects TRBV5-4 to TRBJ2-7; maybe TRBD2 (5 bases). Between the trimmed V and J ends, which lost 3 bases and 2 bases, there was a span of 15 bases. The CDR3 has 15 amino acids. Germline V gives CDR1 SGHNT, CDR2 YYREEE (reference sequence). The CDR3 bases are TGTGCCAGCAGCTCTCCCGCTAGGACTGCCTACGAGCAGTACTTC. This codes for CASSSPARTAYEQYF. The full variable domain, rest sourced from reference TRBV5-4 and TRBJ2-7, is ETGVTQSPTHLIKTRGQQVTLRCSSQSGHNTVSWYQQALGQGPQFIFQYYREEENGRGNFPPRFSGLQFPNYSSELNVNALELDDSALYLCASSSPARTAYEQYFGPGTRLTVT.

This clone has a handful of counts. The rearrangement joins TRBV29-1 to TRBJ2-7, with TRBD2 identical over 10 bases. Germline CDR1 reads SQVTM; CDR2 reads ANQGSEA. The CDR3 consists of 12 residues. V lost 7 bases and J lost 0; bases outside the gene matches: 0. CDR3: CSGLAGSYEQYF. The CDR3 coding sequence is TGCAGCGGACTAGCGGGCTCCTACGAGCAGTACTTC.

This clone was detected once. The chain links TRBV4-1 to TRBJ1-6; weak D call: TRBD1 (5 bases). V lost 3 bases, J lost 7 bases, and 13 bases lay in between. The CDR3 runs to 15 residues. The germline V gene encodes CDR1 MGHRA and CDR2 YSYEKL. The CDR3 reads CASSQSQGGNSPLHF. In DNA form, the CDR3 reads TGCGCCAGCAGCCAGAGTCAGGGAGGGAATTCACCCCTCCACTTT.

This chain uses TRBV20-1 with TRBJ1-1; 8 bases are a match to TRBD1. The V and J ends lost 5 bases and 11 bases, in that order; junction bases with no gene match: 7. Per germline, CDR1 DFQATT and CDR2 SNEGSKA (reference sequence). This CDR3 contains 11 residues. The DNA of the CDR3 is TGCAGTGCTTCCCAGACAGGGGATGCTTTCTTT. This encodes CSASQTGDAFF.

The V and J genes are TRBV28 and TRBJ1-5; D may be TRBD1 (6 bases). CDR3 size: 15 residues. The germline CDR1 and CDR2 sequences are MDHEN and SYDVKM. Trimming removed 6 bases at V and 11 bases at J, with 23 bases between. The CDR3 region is CASSYRALSLGSQHF. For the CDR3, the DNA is TGTGCCAGCAGCTACAGGGCGTTGTCACTCGGATCCCAGCATTTT.

The CDR3 sequence is CASSRRVTGELFF. The CDR3 bases are TGTGCCAGCAGCAGAAGAGTCACCGGGGAGCTGTTTTTT. The chain combines TRBV6-5 with TRBJ2-2, with D unclear. V shed 6 bases and J shed 4 bases, with 9 bases lying between them. The CDR3 length is 13 residues. Germline CDR1 is MNHEY and CDR2 is SVGAGI.

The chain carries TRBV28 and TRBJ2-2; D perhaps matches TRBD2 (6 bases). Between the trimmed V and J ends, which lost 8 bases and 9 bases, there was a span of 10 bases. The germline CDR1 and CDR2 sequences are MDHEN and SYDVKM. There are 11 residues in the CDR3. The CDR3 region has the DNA TGTGCCAGCCGGGGGACCAGGGAGCTGTTTTTT. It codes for CASRGTRELFF.

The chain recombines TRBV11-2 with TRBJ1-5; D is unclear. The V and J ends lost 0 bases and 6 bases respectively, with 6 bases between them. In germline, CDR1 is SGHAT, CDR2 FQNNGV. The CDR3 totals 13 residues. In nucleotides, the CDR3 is TGTGCCAGCAGCTTAGATAGTGGTCAGCCCCAGCATTTT. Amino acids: CASSLDSGQPQHF.

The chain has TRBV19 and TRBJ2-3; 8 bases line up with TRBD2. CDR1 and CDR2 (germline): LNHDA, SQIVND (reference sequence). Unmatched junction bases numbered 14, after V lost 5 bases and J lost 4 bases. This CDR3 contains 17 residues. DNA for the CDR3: TGTGCCAGTAGTCTATGGTTGACTAGCGTTGGCGCAGATACGCAGTATTTT. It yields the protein CASSLWLTSVGADTQYF.

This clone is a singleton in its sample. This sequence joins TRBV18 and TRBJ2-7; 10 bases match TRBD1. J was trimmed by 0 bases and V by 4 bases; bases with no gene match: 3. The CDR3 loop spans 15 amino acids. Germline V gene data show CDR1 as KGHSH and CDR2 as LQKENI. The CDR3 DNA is TGTGCCAGCTCACTAGGGGACAGGGGCTCCTACGAGCAGTACTTC. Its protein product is CASSLGDRGSYEQYF.

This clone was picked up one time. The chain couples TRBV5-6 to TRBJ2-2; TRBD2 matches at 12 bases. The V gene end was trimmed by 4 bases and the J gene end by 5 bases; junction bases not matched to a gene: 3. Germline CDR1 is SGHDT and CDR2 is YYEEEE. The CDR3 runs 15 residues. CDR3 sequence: CASSRGLAGTGELFF. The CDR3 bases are TGTGCCAGCAGCCGGGGACTAGCGGGTACCGGGGAGCTGTTTTTT.

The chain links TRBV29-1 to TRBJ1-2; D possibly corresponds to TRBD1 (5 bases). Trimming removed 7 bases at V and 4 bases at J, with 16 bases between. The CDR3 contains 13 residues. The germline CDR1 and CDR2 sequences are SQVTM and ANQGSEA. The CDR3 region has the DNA TGCAGCGCCCCCCGCCGGAGGGGCTATGGCTACACCTTC. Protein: CSAPRRRGYGYTF.

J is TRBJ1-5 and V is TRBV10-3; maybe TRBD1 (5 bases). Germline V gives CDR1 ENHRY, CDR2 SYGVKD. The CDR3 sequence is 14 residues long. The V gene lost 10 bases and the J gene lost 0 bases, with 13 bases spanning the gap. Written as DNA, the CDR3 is TGTGCCACTATGAGCCAGGGTAGCAATCAGCCCCAGCATTTT. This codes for CATMSQGSNQPQHF.

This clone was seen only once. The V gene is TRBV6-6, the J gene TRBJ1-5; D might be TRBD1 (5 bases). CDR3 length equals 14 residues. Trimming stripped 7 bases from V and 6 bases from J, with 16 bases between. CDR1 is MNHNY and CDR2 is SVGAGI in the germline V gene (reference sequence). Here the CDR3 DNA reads TGTGCCAGCATTGATCAGGGTCTCGGTCAGCCCCAGCATTTT. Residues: CASIDQGLGQPQHF.

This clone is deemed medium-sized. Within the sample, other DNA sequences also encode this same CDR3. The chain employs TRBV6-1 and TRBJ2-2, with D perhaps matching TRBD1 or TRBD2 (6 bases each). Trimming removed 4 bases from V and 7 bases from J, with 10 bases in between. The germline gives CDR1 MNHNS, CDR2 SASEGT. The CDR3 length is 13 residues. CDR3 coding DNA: TGTGCCAGCAGTGTGGGGGGCAGCGGGGAGCTGTTTTTT. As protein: CASSVGGSGELFF.

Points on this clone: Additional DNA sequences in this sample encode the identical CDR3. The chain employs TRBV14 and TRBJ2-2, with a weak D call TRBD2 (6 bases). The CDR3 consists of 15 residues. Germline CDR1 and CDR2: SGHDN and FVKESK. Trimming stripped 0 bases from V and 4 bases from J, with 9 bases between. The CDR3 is CASSQEGRGTGELFF. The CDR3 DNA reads TGTGCCAGCAGCCAAGAGGGGCGGGGCACCGGGGAGCTGTTTTTT.

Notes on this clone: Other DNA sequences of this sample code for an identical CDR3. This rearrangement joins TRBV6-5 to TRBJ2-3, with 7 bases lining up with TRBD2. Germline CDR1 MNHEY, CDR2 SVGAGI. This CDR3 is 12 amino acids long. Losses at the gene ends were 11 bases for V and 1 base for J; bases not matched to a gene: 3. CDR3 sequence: CASRGGTDTQYF. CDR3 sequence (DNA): TGTGCCTCCCGGGGGGGCACAGATACGCAGTATTTT.

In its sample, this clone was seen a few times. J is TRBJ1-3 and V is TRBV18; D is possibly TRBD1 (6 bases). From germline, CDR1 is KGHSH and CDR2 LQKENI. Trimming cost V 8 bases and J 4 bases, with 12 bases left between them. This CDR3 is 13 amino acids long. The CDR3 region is CASTQGSGNTIYF. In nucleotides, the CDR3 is TGTGCCAGCACACAGGGATCCGGAAACACCATATATTTT.

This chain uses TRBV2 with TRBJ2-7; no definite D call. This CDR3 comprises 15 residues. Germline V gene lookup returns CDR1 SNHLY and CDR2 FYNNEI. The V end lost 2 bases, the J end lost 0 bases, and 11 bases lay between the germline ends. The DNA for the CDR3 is TGTGCCAGCAGTGAACAGGTCCTAAGCTCCTACGAGCAGTACTTC. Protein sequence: CASSEQVLSSYEQYF.